This entry describes one TCR beta chain. This clone's antigen is unknown. It has no much larger one-base neighbor in the sample; base qualities were not kept. For sequencing of the TCRbeta CDR3 region, genomic DNA was extracted from the sorted cells. The immunoSEQ Assay was used for sequencing of TCRbeta CDR3 regions. TCRdb stores this immuneACCESS table with in-frame sequences only. Part of the clones is absent; in the studies checked, under half of the shortfall reflects unresolved V genes, and no reason is known for the rest. The sample table records roughly 48,000 clones; about 85% of these occur just once. The ten largest account for 9% to 10% of the sample. The data were taken from a study of OX40 agonist ivuxolimab in advanced cancers. With regard to the full study: Ivuxolimab, which targeted the costimulatory receptor OX40 (CD134), was an agonistic, fully human IgG2 monoclonal antibody. Prior anti-PD-1, anti-PD-L1 or anti-CTLA-4 therapy was permitted, and 35% to 40% of dose-escalation patients had received checkpoint inhibitors. Intravenous ivuxolimab was administered to patients every 2 weeks at six dose levels: 0.01, 0.1, 0.3, 1.5, 3 and 10 mg/kg. The dose-escalation cohort was roughly 87% male with a mean age of about 60 years, ranging from roughly 20 to 80. The monotherapy dose-escalation portion (N ≈ 57 patients) of the phase I ivuxolimab trial is reported in the paper. Of the roughly 52 dose-escalation patients, hepatocellular carcinoma was present in about 20, melanoma in roughly 15, renal cell carcinoma in 9 and head and neck cancer in 9. Peripheral TCRbeta sequencing was intended to test whether TCR sequence diversity was altered and clonal T-cell expansion was caused by ivuxolimab. Partial responses were achieved by three dose-escalation patients, of whom one had hepatocellular carcinoma and two had cutaneous melanoma. What the authors observed across the whole study: Antigen specificity was not determined for the clonally expanded peripheral T cells. In partial responders in the 0.1-3.0 mg/kg groups, normalized peripheral clonal expansion was found to be among the lowest, especially among CD8+ T cells. Low levels of normalized T-cell clonal expansion were also seen in some patients who did not respond. At doses from 0.1 to 3.0 mg/kg, clonal expansion was seen in both CD4+ and CD8+ blood T cells between baseline and week 6. After ivuxolimab, CD8+ T cells had more expanded clones than CD4+ T cells on average.

The CDR3 contains 16 residues, cysteine and phenylalanine counted. Solely the CDR3 DNA is kept, with 48 bases framed from the first base. V is trimmed back by 2 bases and J by 2 bases, and the junction contains 6 bases that no gene match accounts for. Via the germline V gene, CDR1 is MDHEN and CDR2 SYDVKM. The trial excluded patients who had a history of autoimmune disease or were on systemic immunosuppression. Peripheral blood for TCR sequencing was drawn from every dose cohort at baseline, at cycle 4 day 1 and at cycle 7 day 1. The samples were taken from a phase I, first-in-human, multicenter, open-label dose-escalation trial of ivuxolimab. The trial enrolled adults with locally advanced or metastatic head and neck squamous cell, hepatocellular, melanoma or renal cell carcinoma. Before TCR sequencing, CD4+ and CD8+ T cells were separately sorted from peripheral blood.

The chain employs TRBV28 and TRBJ1-1; 9 middle bases align to TRBD1. Here the sequenced sample was CD4+ or CD8+ T cells sorted from blood, taken in a trial of the OX40 agonist ivuxolimab. The clonotype originates from an adult with an advanced solid tumor such as melanoma, head and neck, liver or kidney cancer. The DNA is TGTGCCAGCAGTTTAACAGGGGGCGCGGGAAACACTGAAGCTTTCTTT. This yields the protein CASSLTGGAGNTEAFF.